A single T cell receptor (beta chain) is shown here with its context. V was clipped by 2 bases and J by 0 bases, with 5 bases between them. This CDR3 comprises 15 residues. CDR1 is SGHAT, CDR2 FQNNGV, per germline. TCRdb analysed the 5' RACE reads with MiXCR anew, one entry per CDR3 protein. In the table there are about 77,000 distinct CDR3 sequences, 15% to 20% of which are singletons. These data originate in a study of early T cells in non-severe SARS-CoV-2 infection. Sequencing used whole blood. The source is an adult who was a healthcare worker with PCR-confirmed SARS-CoV-2 infection or an uninfected control (not recorded which). The rearrangement uses TRBV11-2 and TRBJ2-6; the D is unclear. The CDR3 DNA follows: TGTGCCAGCAGCTTATCAGGCTCTGGGGCCAACGTCCTGACTTTC. This codes for CASSLSGSGANVLTF.